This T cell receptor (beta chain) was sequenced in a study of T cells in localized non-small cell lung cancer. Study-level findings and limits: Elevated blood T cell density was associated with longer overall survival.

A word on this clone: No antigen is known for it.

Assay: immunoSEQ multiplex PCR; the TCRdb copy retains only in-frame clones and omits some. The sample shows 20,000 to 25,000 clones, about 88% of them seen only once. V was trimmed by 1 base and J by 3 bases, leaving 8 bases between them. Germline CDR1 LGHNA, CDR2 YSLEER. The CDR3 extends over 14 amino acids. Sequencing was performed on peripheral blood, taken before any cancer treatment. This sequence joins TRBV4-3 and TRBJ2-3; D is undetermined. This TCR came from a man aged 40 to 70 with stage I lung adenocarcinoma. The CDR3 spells CASSQADATDTQYF. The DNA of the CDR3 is TGCGCCAGCAGCCAAGCGGATGCGACAGATACGCAGTATTTT.